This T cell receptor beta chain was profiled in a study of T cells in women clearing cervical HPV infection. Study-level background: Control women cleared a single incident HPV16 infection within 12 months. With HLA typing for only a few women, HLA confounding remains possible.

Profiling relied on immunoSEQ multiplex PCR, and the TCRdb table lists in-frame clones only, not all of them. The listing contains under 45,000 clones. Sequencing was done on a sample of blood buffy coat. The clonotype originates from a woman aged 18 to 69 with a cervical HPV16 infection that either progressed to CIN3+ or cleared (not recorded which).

This chain's CDR3 is CASSPQGLSGEQYF. The CDR3 DNA, read in part, is TGTGCCAGCAGTCCGCAGGGACTCTCGGGCGAG. The chain employs TRBV28 and TRBJ2-7; a possible D gene is TRBD2 (6 bases). Read sequence stops 3 residues before the CDR3 end, and the germline J gene provides the missing end. Germline V gene data show CDR1 as MDHEN and CDR2 as SYDVKM. The V and J ends lost 5 bases and 6 bases respectively, with 17 bases between them. The CDR3 extends over 14 amino acids.